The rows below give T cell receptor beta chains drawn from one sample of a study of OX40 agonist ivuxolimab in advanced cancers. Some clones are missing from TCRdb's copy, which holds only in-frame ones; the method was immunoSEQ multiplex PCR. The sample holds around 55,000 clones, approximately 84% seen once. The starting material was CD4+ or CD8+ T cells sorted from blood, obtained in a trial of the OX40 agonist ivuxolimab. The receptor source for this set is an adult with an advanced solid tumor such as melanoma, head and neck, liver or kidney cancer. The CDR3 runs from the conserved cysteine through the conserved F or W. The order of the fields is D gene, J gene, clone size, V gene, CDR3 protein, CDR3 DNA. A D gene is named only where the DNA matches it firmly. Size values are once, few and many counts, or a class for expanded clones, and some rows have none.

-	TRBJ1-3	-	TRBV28	CASNSGTNPRNTIYF	TGTGCCAGCAACTCCGGGACGAACCCTAGAAACACCATATATTTT
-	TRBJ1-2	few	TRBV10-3	CAISDRPRGGYTF	TGTGCCATCAGTGATAGGCCCCGAGGTGGCTACACCTTC
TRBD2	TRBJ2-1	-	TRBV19	CASSIARLAGISEQFF	TGTGCCAGTAGTATAGCCCGACTAGCGGGGATAAGTGAGCAGTTCTTC
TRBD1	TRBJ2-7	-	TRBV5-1	CASRGDRHSYEQYF	TGCGCCAGCAGGGGGGACAGGCACTCCTACGAGCAGTACTTC
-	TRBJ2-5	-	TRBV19	CASSIPGQGGETQYF	TGTGCCAGTAGTATCCCGGGCCAGGGAGGAGAGACCCAGTACTTC
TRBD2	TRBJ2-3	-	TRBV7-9	CASSLDGTSGRRADTQYF	TGTGCCAGCAGCTTAGACGGGACTAGCGGGAGAAGGGCAGATACGCAGTATTTT
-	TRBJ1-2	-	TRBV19	CASGTWSYGYTF	TGTGCCAGTGGGACCTGGAGTTATGGCTACACCTTC
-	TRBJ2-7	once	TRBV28	CASSFGGFYEQYF	TGTGCCAGCAGTTTTGGTGGGTTCTACGAGCAGTACTTC
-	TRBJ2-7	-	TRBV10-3	CAISEQSYEQYF	TGTGCCATCAGTGAACAGTCCTACGAGCAGTACTTC
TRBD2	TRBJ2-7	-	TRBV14	CASSPGLGREQYF	TGTGCCAGCAGCCCCGGACTAGGTCGCGAGCAGTACTTC
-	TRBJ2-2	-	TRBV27	CASSGRDPGELFF	TGTGCCAGCAGTGGCAGGGATCCCGGGGAGCTGTTTTTT
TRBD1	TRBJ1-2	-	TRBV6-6	CASSHRTGGKNYGYTF	TGTGCCAGCAGTCACCGGACAGGGGGCAAGAACTATGGCTACACCTTC
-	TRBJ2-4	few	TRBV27	CASSLSLTGAKNIQYF	TGTGCCAGCAGTTTATCCCTGACTGGGGCCAAAAACATTCAGTACTTC
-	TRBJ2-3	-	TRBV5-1	CASSGNTDTQYF	TGCGCCAGCAGCGGTAACACAGATACGCAGTATTTT
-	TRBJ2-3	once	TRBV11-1	CASARVGPNTDTQYF	TGTGCCAGCGCTCGGGTAGGGCCGAACACAGATACGCAGTATTTT
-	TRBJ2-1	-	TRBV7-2	CASSLQLPPRSEQFF	TGTGCCAGCAGCTTACAACTTCCCCCTCGCAGTGAGCAGTTCTTC
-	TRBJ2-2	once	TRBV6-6	CASSYDVTGEPFF	TGTGCCAGCAGTTACGACGTAACCGGGGAGCCGTTTTTT
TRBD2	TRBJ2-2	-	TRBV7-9	CASSRPSGRGTGELFF	TGTGCCAGCAGCCGACCTAGCGGGAGGGGCACCGGGGAGCTGTTTTTT
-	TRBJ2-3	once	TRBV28	CASSVASARSTDTQYF	TGTGCCAGCAGTGTAGCTAGCGCAAGGAGCACAGATACGCAGTATTTT
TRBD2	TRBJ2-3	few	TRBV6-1	CASSEEAGGPDTQYF	TGTGCCAGCAGTGAAGAAGCGGGAGGGCCAGATACGCAGTATTTT
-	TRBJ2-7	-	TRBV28	CASSPPALYEQYF	TGTGCCAGCAGTCCCCCCGCCCTCTACGAGCAGTACTTC
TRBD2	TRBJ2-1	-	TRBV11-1	CASSPGTSGTYNEQFF	TGTGCCAGCAGCCCAGGGACTAGCGGGACCTACAATGAGCAGTTCTTC
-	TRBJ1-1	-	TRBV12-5	CASGSPNRTEAFF	TGTGCTAGTGGTTCCCCGAATAGAACTGAAGCTTTCTTT
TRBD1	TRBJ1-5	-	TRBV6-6	CASIPQGGNQPQHF	TGTGCCAGCATTCCACAGGGGGGCAATCAGCCCCAGCATTTT
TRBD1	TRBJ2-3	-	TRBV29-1	CSTQAGTGNTDTQYF	TGCAGCACCCAAGCCGGGACAGGTAACACAGATACGCAGTATTTT
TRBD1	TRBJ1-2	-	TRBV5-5	CASSLIPGQGIGGYTF	TGTGCCAGCAGCCTTATACCGGGACAGGGGATTGGTGGCTACACCTTC
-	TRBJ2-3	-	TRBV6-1	CASSEQTGTSTDTQYF	TGTGCCAGCAGTGAGCAGACAGGTACTAGCACAGATACGCAGTATTTT
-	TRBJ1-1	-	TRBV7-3	CASSLTRDTEAFF	TGTGCCAGCAGCCTTACACGGGACACTGAAGCTTTCTTT
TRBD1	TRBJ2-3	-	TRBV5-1	CASSSPPGQPSTDTQYF	TGCGCCAGCAGCTCCCCTCCGGGACAGCCTAGCACAGATACGCAGTATTTT
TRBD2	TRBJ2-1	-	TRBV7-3	CASSFAGGGYEQFF	TGTGCCAGCAGCTTCGCGGGAGGAGGCTATGAGCAGTTCTTC